A selection of T cell receptor beta chains follows, all from one sample in a study of blood T cell repertoires in COVID-19. Assay used: immunoSEQ multiplex PCR; TCRdb lists only in-frame clones, some missing. The sample has roughly 80,000 clones, approximately 81% seen once; the top ten hold 44%. Specimen: peripheral blood. The receptors were sampled from a man at least 80 years old with acute or convalescent COVID-19. The CDR3 runs from the conserved cysteine through the conserved F or W. A D gene is named only where the DNA matches it firmly. Expanded clones get a size class; other rows say once, few or many, or leave the size out.

J gene: TRBJ1-1; clone size: NA; V gene: TRBV7-9; D gene: NA; CDR3 DNA: TGTGCCAGCAGCTTAGAGAGACTCCTCGGGAGTGAAGCTTTCTTT; CDR3 protein: CASSLERLLGSEAFF
J gene: TRBJ1-2; clone size: once; V gene: TRBV30; D gene: NA; CDR3 DNA: TGTGCCTGGAGTGTACCGGGGGTCTATGGCTACACCTTC; CDR3 protein: CAWSVPGVYGYTF
J gene: TRBJ2-7; clone size: NA; V gene: TRBV6-5; D gene: TRBD2; CDR3 DNA: TGTGCCAGCACCTGGGAGGGCTACGAGCAGTACTTC; CDR3 protein: CASTWEGYEQYF
J gene: TRBJ2-5; clone size: NA; V gene: TRBV30; D gene: TRBD2; CDR3 DNA: TGTGCCTGGAGTGACTGGACTAGCCGGGAGACCCAGTACTTC; CDR3 protein: CAWSDWTSRETQYF
J gene: TRBJ2-5; clone size: NA; V gene: TRBV28; D gene: NA; CDR3 DNA: TGTGCCAGCAGTTCATACAGGGGCGGGGTAGAGACCCAGTACTTC; CDR3 protein: CASSSYRGGVETQYF
J gene: TRBJ2-6; clone size: NA; V gene: TRBV5-1; D gene: TRBD1; CDR3 DNA: TGCGCCAGCAGCTTGAACACAGGGGGATCTGGGGCCAACGTCCTGACTTTC; CDR3 protein: CASSLNTGGSGANVLTF
J gene: TRBJ1-2; clone size: few; V gene: TRBV19; D gene: TRBD1; CDR3 DNA: TGTGCCAGTACCCCGGACAGGGGGCCCTATGGCTACACCTTC; CDR3 protein: CASTPDRGPYGYTF
J gene: TRBJ1-1; clone size: many; V gene: TRBV27; D gene: NA; CDR3 DNA: TGTGCCAGCAGTTTCGCCAGGGGCCCTGAAGCTTTCTTT; CDR3 protein: CASSFARGPEAFF
J gene: TRBJ2-1; clone size: many; V gene: TRBV6-4; D gene: TRBD2; CDR3 DNA: TGTGCCAGCAGTTCAGAGACTAGCGTACCCAATGAGCAGTTCTTC; CDR3 protein: CASSSETSVPNEQFF
J gene: TRBJ1-5; clone size: NA; V gene: TRBV28; D gene: NA; CDR3 DNA: TGTGCCAGCAGTTTCCTGTGGCAGCGAAATAGCAATCAGCCCCAGCATTTT; CDR3 protein: CASSFLWQRNSNQPQHF
J gene: TRBJ2-1; clone size: NA; V gene: TRBV7-9; D gene: TRBD2; CDR3 DNA: TGTGCCAGCAGCTTAAACGGGAGGTGGAATGAGCAGTTCTTC; CDR3 protein: CASSLNGRWNEQFF
J gene: TRBJ2-5; clone size: NA; V gene: TRBV19; D gene: NA; CDR3 DNA: TGTGCCAGTAGTATAGGAGGCTCCTCGGAGACCCAGTACTTC; CDR3 protein: CASSIGGSSETQYF
J gene: TRBJ2-5; clone size: NA; V gene: TRBV7-8; D gene: TRBD1; CDR3 DNA: TGTGCCAGCAGCTCGGGGACAGTCCAAGAGACCCAGTACTTC; CDR3 protein: CASSSGTVQETQYF
J gene: TRBJ2-2; clone size: NA; V gene: TRBV3-1/TRBV3-2; D gene: NA; CDR3 DNA: TGTGCCAGCAGCCAAGTAGGGAGGTCAGTGACCGGGGAGCTGTTTTTT; CDR3 protein: CASSQVGRSVTGELFF
J gene: TRBJ1-3; clone size: NA; V gene: TRBV30; D gene: NA; CDR3 DNA: TGTGCCTGGAGTGTACTGCTGACTGGAAACACCATATATTTT; CDR3 protein: CAWSVLLTGNTIYF
J gene: TRBJ2-6; clone size: NA; V gene: TRBV18; D gene: NA; CDR3 DNA: TGTGCCAGCTCACCACTTGAGGGAAGTCGTGGGGCCAACGTCCTGACTTTC; CDR3 protein: CASSPLEGSRGANVLTF
J gene: TRBJ2-3; clone size: NA; V gene: TRBV27; D gene: TRBD2; CDR3 DNA: TGTGCCAGCAGGGGACTAGCGGGAGAATCTACGCAGTATTTT; CDR3 protein: CASRGLAGESTQYF
J gene: TRBJ2-3; clone size: NA; V gene: TRBV5-5; D gene: NA; CDR3 DNA: TGTGCCAGCAGCATCCGGGACACCTCCACAGATACGCAGTATTTT; CDR3 protein: CASSIRDTSTDTQYF
J gene: TRBJ2-1; clone size: NA; V gene: TRBV19; D gene: NA; CDR3 DNA: TGTGCCAGTAGTATTCTGGGGGGTGCCTACAATGAGCAGTTCTTC; CDR3 protein: CASSILGGAYNEQFF
J gene: TRBJ2-7; clone size: NA; V gene: TRBV6-5; D gene: NA; CDR3 DNA: TGTGCCAGCAGTTACAGAGCAGGGTTCGGCGAGCAGTACTTC; CDR3 protein: CASSYRAGFGEQYF
J gene: TRBJ1-1; clone size: few; V gene: TRBV18; D gene: TRBD1; CDR3 DNA: TGTGCCAGCTCACCGGACAGGATGAACACTGAAGCTTTCTTT; CDR3 protein: CASSPDRMNTEAFF
J gene: TRBJ1-1; clone size: once; V gene: TRBV6-5; D gene: NA; CDR3 DNA: TGTGCCAGCAAAAACAACCTGAACACTGAAGCTTTCTTT; CDR3 protein: CASKNNLNTEAFF
J gene: TRBJ1-4; clone size: NA; V gene: TRBV7-9; D gene: NA; CDR3 DNA: TGTGCCAGCAGCTTAGTTCGGAACCAACAGAACCCAAAACTGTTTTTT; CDR3 protein: CASSLVRNQQNPKLFF
J gene: TRBJ2-5; clone size: NA; V gene: TRBV7-7; D gene: NA; CDR3 DNA: TGTGCTAGCAGCTTAGCCGCAGGGAGGCAAGAGACCCAGTACTTC; CDR3 protein: CASSLAAGRQETQYF
J gene: TRBJ2-7; clone size: NA; V gene: TRBV4-3; D gene: NA; CDR3 DNA: TGCGCCAGCAGCCAAGTTGACGGGAGAGCCCCCTACGAGCAGTACTTC; CDR3 protein: CASSQVDGRAPYEQYF
J gene: TRBJ2-1; clone size: NA; V gene: TRBV24-1; D gene: NA; CDR3 DNA: TGTGCCACCAGTTTAAGCGTAGGGCCGGGGGGCCGCAATGAGCAGTTCTTC; CDR3 protein: CATSLSVGPGGRNEQFF
J gene: TRBJ2-1; clone size: NA; V gene: TRBV5-1; D gene: TRBD2; CDR3 DNA: TGCGCCAGCAGCTGGGGGGGTGGCAATGAGCAGTTCTTC; CDR3 protein: CASSWGGGNEQFF
J gene: TRBJ2-2; clone size: NA; V gene: TRBV2; D gene: TRBD1; CDR3 DNA: TGTGCCAGCAGTCGGGACAGGGGGCGAATAGCCGGGGAGCTGTTTTTT; CDR3 protein: CASSRDRGRIAGELFF
J gene: TRBJ2-1; clone size: NA; V gene: TRBV6-4; D gene: NA; CDR3 DNA: TGTGCCAGCAGTGCCGAACTAGGCTCCTACAATGAGCAGTTCTTC; CDR3 protein: CASSAELGSYNEQFF
J gene: TRBJ2-1; clone size: once; V gene: TRBV5-1; D gene: NA; CDR3 DNA: TGCGCCAGCAGCTTGGTAGGACAGAATACCAATGAGCAGTTCTTC; CDR3 protein: CASSLVGQNTNEQFF
J gene: TRBJ1-1; clone size: NA; V gene: TRBV7-9; D gene: TRBD1; CDR3 DNA: TGTGCCAGCAGCTTAGGCATAGGGGGCGTATCGGGAGCTTTCTTT; CDR3 protein: CASSLGIGGVSGAFF
J gene: TRBJ2-2; clone size: NA; V gene: TRBV2; D gene: NA; CDR3 DNA: TGTGCCAGCATTCCTCTCGGAGGGGGCGCCGGGGAGCTGTTTTTT; CDR3 protein: CASIPLGGGAGELFF
J gene: TRBJ2-3; clone size: NA; V gene: TRBV5-1; D gene: TRBD2; CDR3 DNA: TGCGCCAGCAGCTTGGCCGGGACTAGGCAGGGATACACAGATACGCAGTATTTT; CDR3 protein: CASSLAGTRQGYTDTQYF
J gene: TRBJ2-1; clone size: few; V gene: TRBV5-4; D gene: NA; CDR3 DNA: TGTGCCAGCAGGATGGGGCTAGCGAGCCCCTACAATGAGCAGTTCTTC; CDR3 protein: CASRMGLASPYNEQFF
J gene: TRBJ2-6; clone size: NA; V gene: TRBV2; D gene: NA; CDR3 DNA: TGTGCCAGCAGTGTCCACCCAGGGTATGGGGCCAACGTCCTGACTTTC; CDR3 protein: CASSVHPGYGANVLTF
J gene: TRBJ2-7; clone size: NA; V gene: TRBV7-6; D gene: TRBD1; CDR3 DNA: TGTGCCAGCAGCTCAAATCCAACAGGGGTCACCTACGAGCAGTACTTC; CDR3 protein: CASSSNPTGVTYEQYF
J gene: TRBJ2-7; clone size: NA; V gene: TRBV30; D gene: TRBD1; CDR3 DNA: TGTGCCTGGAGTAGGGAGTCAGGGGGTACCTACGAGCAGTACTTC; CDR3 protein: CAWSRESGGTYEQYF
J gene: TRBJ2-1; clone size: NA; V gene: TRBV3-1/TRBV3-2; D gene: TRBD2; CDR3 DNA: TGTGCCAGCAGCCATGGTAGCGGGAATGAGCAGTTCTTC; CDR3 protein: CASSHGSGNEQFF
J gene: TRBJ2-2; clone size: NA; V gene: TRBV5-4; D gene: NA; CDR3 DNA: TGTGCCAGCAGCTTGGCAGGGAAATACACCGGGGAGCTGTTTTTT; CDR3 protein: CASSLAGKYTGELFF
J gene: TRBJ1-1; clone size: NA; V gene: TRBV28; D gene: TRBD1; CDR3 DNA: TGTGCCAGCAGCATCATACAGGGGGCGGGTGAAGCTTTCTTT; CDR3 protein: CASSIIQGAGEAFF
J gene: TRBJ2-5; clone size: NA; V gene: TRBV5-1; D gene: TRBD1; CDR3 DNA: TGCGCCAGCAGCCTGACAGGGACGAGAGAAGAGACCCAGTACTTC; CDR3 protein: CASSLTGTREETQYF
J gene: TRBJ2-1; clone size: NA; V gene: TRBV6-5; D gene: TRBD2; CDR3 DNA: TGTGCCAGCACCGGGACTAGCGGGAGTGAGCAGTTCTTC; CDR3 protein: CASTGTSGSEQFF
J gene: TRBJ1-6; clone size: NA; V gene: TRBV10-3; D gene: TRBD1; CDR3 DNA: TGTGCCATCAGTGAGACCGGGACAGGGGGCGATTCACCCCTCCACTTT; CDR3 protein: CAISETGTGGDSPLHF
J gene: TRBJ2-2; clone size: few; V gene: TRBV24-1; D gene: NA; CDR3 DNA: TGTGCCACCAGTGACGGACTCCCAGGTCGGACCGGGGAGCTGTTTTTT; CDR3 protein: CATSDGLPGRTGELFF
J gene: TRBJ1-6; clone size: NA; V gene: TRBV7-2; D gene: NA; CDR3 DNA: TGTGCCAGCAGCTTACTCCAGGGCACTGCTAACTCACCCCTCCACTTT; CDR3 protein: CASSLLQGTANSPLHF
J gene: TRBJ1-1; clone size: NA; V gene: TRBV19; D gene: NA; CDR3 DNA: TGTGCCAGTAGTGGCAGCGGGAACACTGAAGCTTTCTTT; CDR3 protein: CASSGSGNTEAFF
J gene: TRBJ2-5; clone size: NA; V gene: TRBV19; D gene: TRBD2; CDR3 DNA: TGTGCCAGTAGAGGGACTATCCAAGAGACCCAGTACTTC; CDR3 protein: CASRGTIQETQYF
J gene: TRBJ1-4; clone size: NA; V gene: TRBV6-5; D gene: NA; CDR3 DNA: TGTGCCAGCAGTTACTCGATGTCCGGGGTCGGAAAACTGTTTTTT; CDR3 protein: CASSYSMSGVGKLFF
J gene: TRBJ2-2; clone size: NA; V gene: TRBV6-2/TRBV6-3; D gene: TRBD1; CDR3 DNA: TGTGCCAGCAGTGACTGGGGGACAGGGACGAACACCGGGGAGCTGTTTTTT; CDR3 protein: CASSDWGTGTNTGELFF
J gene: TRBJ1-5; clone size: NA; V gene: TRBV5-5; D gene: NA; CDR3 DNA: TGTGCCAGCAGCTTGGCCCCCGGGTCACCCCAGCATTTT; CDR3 protein: CASSLAPGSPQHF
J gene: TRBJ2-2; clone size: medium-sized; V gene: TRBV10-3; D gene: NA; CDR3 DNA: TGTGCCATCAGCCTACAATGGCGGGGCAACACCGGGGAGCTGTTTTTT; CDR3 protein: CAISLQWRGNTGELFF
J gene: TRBJ1-1; clone size: NA; V gene: TRBV18; D gene: TRBD1; CDR3 DNA: TGTGCCAGCTCGGGACAGCAAAACACTGAAGCTTTCTTT; CDR3 protein: CASSGQQNTEAFF
J gene: TRBJ1-6; clone size: NA; V gene: TRBV18; D gene: NA; CDR3 DNA: TGTGCCAGCTCACCCCAGGGAAAGGATAATTCACCCCTCCACTTT; CDR3 protein: CASSPQGKDNSPLHF